This T cell receptor beta chain comes out of a study of T cell responses to AZD1222 COVID-19 vaccine. Study observations and caveats: It was only after the peak T cell response that any repertoires were sampled. Compared with day 0, the breadth and depth of the Spike-specific TCR repertoire rose significantly after two doses of AZD1222.

As for this clone: Its antigen is unknown.

Method: immunoSEQ multiplex PCR; TCRdb's copy keeps in-frame clones and lacks some. The sample holds around 120,000 clones, around 88% seen once. In germline, CDR1 is MNHEY, CDR2 SVGAGI. The trim removed 6 bases at V and 4 bases at J, leaving 8 bases unmatched. This CDR3 comprises 14 residues. V usage is TRBV6-5 and J usage is TRBJ1-2; 7 bases are shared with TRBD1. The source is an adult who received the AZD1222 COVID-19 vaccine. This sample comprised peripheral blood, obtained 28 days after the second AZD1222 dose. The CDR3 spells CASRGQLGVYGYTF. The DNA of the CDR3 is TGTGCCAGCAGGGGACAGCTCGGCGTCTATGGCTACACCTTC.